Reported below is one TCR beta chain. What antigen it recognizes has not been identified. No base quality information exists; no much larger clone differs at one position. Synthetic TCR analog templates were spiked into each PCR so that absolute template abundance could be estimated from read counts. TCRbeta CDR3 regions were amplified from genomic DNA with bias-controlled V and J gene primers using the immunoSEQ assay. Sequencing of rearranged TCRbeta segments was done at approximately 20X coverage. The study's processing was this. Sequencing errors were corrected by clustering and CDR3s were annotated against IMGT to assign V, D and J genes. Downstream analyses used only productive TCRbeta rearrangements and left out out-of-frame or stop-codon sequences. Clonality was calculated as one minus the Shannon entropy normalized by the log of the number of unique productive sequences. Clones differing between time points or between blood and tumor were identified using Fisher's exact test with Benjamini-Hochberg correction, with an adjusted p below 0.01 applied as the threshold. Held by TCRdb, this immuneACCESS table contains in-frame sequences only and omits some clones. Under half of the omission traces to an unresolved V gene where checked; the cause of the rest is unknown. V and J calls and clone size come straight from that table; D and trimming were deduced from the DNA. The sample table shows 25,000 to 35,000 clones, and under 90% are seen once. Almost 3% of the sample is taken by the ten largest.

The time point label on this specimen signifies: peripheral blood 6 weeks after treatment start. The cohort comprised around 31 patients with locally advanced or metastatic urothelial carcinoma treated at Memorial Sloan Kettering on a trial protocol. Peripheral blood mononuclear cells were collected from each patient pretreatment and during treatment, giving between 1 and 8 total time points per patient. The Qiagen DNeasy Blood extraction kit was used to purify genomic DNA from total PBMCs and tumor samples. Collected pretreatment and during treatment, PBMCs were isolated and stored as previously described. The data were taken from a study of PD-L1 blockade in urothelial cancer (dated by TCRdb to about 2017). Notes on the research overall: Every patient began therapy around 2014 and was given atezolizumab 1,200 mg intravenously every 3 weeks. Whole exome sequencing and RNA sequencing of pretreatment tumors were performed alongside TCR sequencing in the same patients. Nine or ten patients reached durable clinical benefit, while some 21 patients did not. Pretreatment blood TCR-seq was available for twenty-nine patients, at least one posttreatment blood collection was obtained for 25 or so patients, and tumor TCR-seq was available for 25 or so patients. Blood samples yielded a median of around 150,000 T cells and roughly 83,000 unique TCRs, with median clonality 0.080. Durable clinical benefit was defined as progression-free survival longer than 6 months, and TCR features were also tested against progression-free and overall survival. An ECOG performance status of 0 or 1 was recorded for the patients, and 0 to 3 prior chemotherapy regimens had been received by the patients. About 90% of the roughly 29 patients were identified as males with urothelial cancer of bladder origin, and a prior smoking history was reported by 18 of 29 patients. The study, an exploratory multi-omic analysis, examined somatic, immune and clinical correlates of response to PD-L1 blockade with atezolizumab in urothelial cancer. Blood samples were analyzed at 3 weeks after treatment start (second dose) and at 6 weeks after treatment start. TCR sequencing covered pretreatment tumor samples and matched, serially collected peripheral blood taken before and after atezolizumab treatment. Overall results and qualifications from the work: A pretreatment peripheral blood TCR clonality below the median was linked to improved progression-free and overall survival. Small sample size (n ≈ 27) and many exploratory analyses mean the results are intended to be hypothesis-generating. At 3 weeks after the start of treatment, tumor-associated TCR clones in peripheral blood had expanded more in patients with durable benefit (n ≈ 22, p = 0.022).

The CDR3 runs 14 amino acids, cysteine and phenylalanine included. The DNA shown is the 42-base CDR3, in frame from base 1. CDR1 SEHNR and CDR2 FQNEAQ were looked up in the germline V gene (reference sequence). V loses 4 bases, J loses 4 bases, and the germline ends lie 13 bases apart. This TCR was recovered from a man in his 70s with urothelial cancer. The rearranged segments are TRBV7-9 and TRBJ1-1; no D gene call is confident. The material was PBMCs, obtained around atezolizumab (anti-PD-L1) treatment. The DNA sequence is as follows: TGTGCCAGCAGCTCCGCGAGCCGCGGCACTGAAGCTTTCTTT. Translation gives CASSSASRGTEAFF.